A selection of T cell receptor beta chains follows, all from one sample in a study of blood T cell repertoires in COVID-19. TCRdb's table, derived via immunoSEQ multiplex PCR, lists solely in-frame clones and lacks some. This table has roughly 210,000 clones, roughly 90% appearing once. Sequencing used peripheral blood. Receptor source: a man in his 70s with acute or convalescent COVID-19. Both conserved end residues are part of each CDR3. D genes are given only for firm matches. Part of the rows lack a size; the others show once, few, many or a class for expanded clones.

V	D	size	J	DNA	CDR3
TRBV12-5	-	-	TRBJ1-5	TGTGCTAGTGGGGCAGGACAGTATAGCAATCAGCCCCAGCATTTT	CASGAGQYSNQPQHF
TRBV5-1	-	-	TRBJ1-1	TGCGCCAGCAGCTTGGGAGGGAAAGGGAACACTGAAGCTTTCTTT	CASSLGGKGNTEAFF
TRBV11-3	TRBD2	-	TRBJ2-1	TGTGCCAGCAGCTTATACGGGAGGGCTAATGAGCAGTTCTTC	CASSLYGRANEQFF
TRBV7-6	TRBD1	-	TRBJ2-3	TGTGCCAGCAGCTCCTATCGTGACAGGGGGCTACATACGCAGTATTTT	CASSSYRDRGLHTQYF
TRBV7-2	-	once	TRBJ2-7	TGTGCCAGCAAAGCGTTCCGGGGCTCCTACGAGCAGTACTTC	CASKAFRGSYEQYF
TRBV5-4	-	-	TRBJ2-3	TGTGCCAGCAGCCGCAACCAGGCTAGCTCCCCAGATACGCAGTATTTT	CASSRNQASSPDTQYF
TRBV28	-	-	TRBJ1-6	TGTGCCAGCAGTTACGCCCTACAGGGAAATAATTCACCCCTCCACTTT	CASSYALQGNNSPLHF
TRBV15	-	-	TRBJ2-3	TGTGCCACCAGCAGAGATGGAGGGGGGGACACAGATACGCAGTATTTT	CATSRDGGGDTDTQYF
TRBV9	TRBD2	-	TRBJ2-3	TGTGCCAGCAGCCCCGGGACTAGCGGGAGGGATACGCAGTATTTT	CASSPGTSGRDTQYF
TRBV7-2	-	-	TRBJ1-1	TGTGCCAGCAGCCCAACTTGGAACACTGAAGCTTTCTTT	CASSPTWNTEAFF
TRBV19	-	-	TRBJ2-5	TGTGCCAGTAGTATTGGTTTTGGACAGTTCCAAGAGACCCAGTACTTC	CASSIGFGQFQETQYF
TRBV19	-	-	TRBJ2-3	TGTGCCAGTAGTATAACGGGACTCACCACAGATACGCAGTATTTT	CASSITGLTTDTQYF
TRBV4-2	TRBD2	-	TRBJ2-1	TGTGCCAGCAGCCAATGGGCGGGAGGGCCTTCCGATGAGCAGTTCTTC	CASSQWAGGPSDEQFF
TRBV5-1	TRBD2	-	TRBJ2-5	TGCGCCAGCAGCTTGGGACTAGCGGGAGGTAAAGAGACCCAGTACTTC	CASSLGLAGGKETQYF
TRBV3-1/TRBV3-2	-	-	TRBJ2-3	TGTGCCAGCAGCCCCCTAAGATGGGATACGCAGTATTTT	CASSPLRWDTQYF
TRBV3-1/TRBV3-2	-	-	TRBJ1-2	TGTGCCAGCAGCCAAGTGTCCTGGACGGCGGGCGGCTACACCTTC	CASSQVSWTAGGYTF
TRBV28	TRBD2	-	TRBJ2-1	TGTGCCAGCAGCTTGGAGGCTAGCGGGGGGGGTGAGCAGTTCTTC	CASSLEASGGGEQFF
TRBV7-2	TRBD1	-	TRBJ2-3	TGTGCCAGCAGCCTCGGACAGGCATCGGATACGCAGTATTTT	CASSLGQASDTQYF
TRBV9	-	-	TRBJ2-3	TGTGCCAGCAGCGCCAGCGGACGAAACACAGATACGCAGTATTTT	CASSASGRNTDTQYF
TRBV10-3	-	-	TRBJ1-5	TGTGCCATCAGTGAGTCGGGCGATAGCAATCAGCCCCAGCATTTT	CAISESGDSNQPQHF
TRBV5-1	-	-	TRBJ1-2	TGCGCCAGCAGTCGGGGAGACACCTATGGCTACACCTTC	CASSRGDTYGYTF